This T cell receptor (beta chain) was captured in a study of T cell repertoires in cytomegalovirus infection. Study background: The public TCR beta signatures pointed to both CMV infection and matching HLA type.

General study results and limits: HLA-C-restricted CMV-specific TCR beta clonotypes prevailed in the ex vivo response. Cumulative public TCR beta family frequency identified carriers of CMV plus the relevant HLA.

TCRdb reanalysed the reads using MiXCR and keeps one entry per CDR3 protein. Of approximately 140,000 distinct CDR3 sequences in the sample, roughly 6% were seen once. Per the germline V gene, CDR1 is SNHLY and CDR2 is FYNNEI. The CDR3 extends over 14 amino acids. V lost 7 bases to trimming and J lost 3 bases; unmatched junction nucleotides: 8. The table lists this clonotype with many counts. The antigen is undetermined. This sequence originates from a human donor in good health (CMV status not recorded). Some clones in this sample may be carry-over from other donors' samples. Specimen: PBMCs. The V call is TRBV2, the J call TRBJ2-7, with TRBD2 identical over 8 bases. The CDR3 protein is CASNLPGGLYEQYF. CDR3 coding DNA: TGTGCCAGCAACCTCCCGGGGGGGCTCTACGAGCAGTACTTC.